The clone carrying this TCR beta chain has more than one count but fewer than ten. Its cognate antigen is unknown. Mismatch with germline at one junction end may stem from a read error. In the PCR, 60 Vbeta and 13 Jbeta primers were used. TCRdb's copy holds only in-frame clones and misses some; the assay was immunoSEQ multiplex PCR. The profile shows some 120,000 clones, roughly a tenth of them singletons. The data were obtained in a study of cytomegalovirus exposure and HLA in healthy donors. Study-level background: There were 90 million to 140 million unique TCR beta sequences, drawn from 150 million to 200 million T cells, in an earlier analysis. General study findings and limits: It was reportedly the case that the classifier diagnosed cytomegalovirus status with high specificity and sensitivity. TCR beta chain V- and J-gene trimming was linked, in a later analysis, to a missense variant in DCLRE1C.

Per the germline V gene, CDR1 is SGHNT and CDR2 is YYREEE (reference sequence). This CDR3 is 15 amino acids long. The sample consisted of PBMCs. This sequence originates from a man younger than 40 in good health and CMV-seronegative. The chain links TRBV5-4 to TRBJ2-7; 10 bases map to TRBD2. The CDR3 loop is CASNLIAGGRYEQYF. CDR3 bases: TGTGCCAGCAACTTGATAGCGGGGGGAAGATACGAGCAGTACTTC. The whole variable domain, remainder taken from reference TRBV5-4 and TRBJ2-7, is ETGVTQSPTHLIKTRGQQVTLRCSSQSGHNTVSWYQQALGQGPQFIFQYYREEENGRGNFPPRFSGLQFPNYSSELNVNALELDDSALYLCASNLIAGGRYEQYFGPGTRLTVT.